This T cell receptor beta chain was recovered during a study of blood T cell repertoires in COVID-19. Using immunoSEQ multiplex PCR, the repertoire was profiled, and TCRdb retains in-frame clones only, with some absent. Of under 300,000 clones in the sample, roughly nine tenths are singletons; the top ten hold approximately 7.6%. V was pared by 0 bases and J by 0 bases, with 17 bases between. CDR3 length equals 18 residues. The germline V gene encodes CDR1 SGHRS and CDR2 YFSETQ. The material sequenced was peripheral blood. The clonotype was recovered from a man between 60 and 70 years old who had recovered from COVID-19. This chain uses TRBV5-1 with TRBJ2-3; a possible D gene is TRBD1 (6 bases). The CDR3, as DNA: TGCGCCAGCAGCTTGGACAGGGCCCAACAACTGAGCACAGATACGCAGTATTTT. This gives the protein CASSLDRAQQLSTDTQYF.